One sample yielded the 7 T cell receptor beta chains listed below, sequenced in a study of PD-1 blockade in classical Hodgkin lymphoma. The assay was immunoSEQ multiplex PCR, and TCRdb's table has in-frame clones only and misses some. The table shows 15,000 to 20,000 clones, with about 85% occurring only once. Documented time point: cycle 4 day 1 (C4D1), after less than 7 weeks of nivolumab. Brentuximab vedotin exposure varied, and every patient relapsed after autologous stem cell transplantation. From thawed PBMCs, magnetic negative selection was used to isolate the CD8+ T cells. The material was CD8+ T cells from blood, obtained before the fourth cycle of nivolumab. These receptors were taken from a human donor with classical Hodgkin lymphoma.

The V call is TRBV9, the J call TRBJ2-2; tentatively, D is TRBD2 (5 bases). The length of the CDR3 is 17 residues. Trimming pared 0 bases from V and 4 bases from J, leaving 16 bases between. Per germline, CDR1 SGDLS and CDR2 YYNGEE. The CDR3 DNA reads TGTGCCAGCAGCGTAGATCTTGCGGGCGGACCCACCGGGGAGCTGTTTTTT. The encoded protein is CASSVDLAGGPTGELFF. The variable domain in full, completed from reference TRBV9 and TRBJ2-2, reads DSGVTQTPKHLITATGQRVTLRCSPRSGDLSVYWYQQSLDQGLQFLIQYYNGEERAKGNILERFSAQQFPDLHSELNLSSLELGDSALYFCASSVDLAGGPTGELFFGEGSRLTVL.

CDR3 sequence (DNA): TGCGCCAGCCATTTAGGGGTTGTGCGGGCAACTAATGAAAAACTGTTTTTT. Translation gives CASHLGVVRATNEKLFF. V usage is TRBV4-1 and J usage is TRBJ1-4; tentative D call: TRBD1 (5 bases). Per germline, CDR1 MGHRA and CDR2 YSYEKL. The CDR3 totals 17 residues. Trimming left V 8 bases short and J 0 bases short, with 19 bases between.

The chain has TRBV11-2 and TRBJ2-7; maybe TRBD1 (5 bases). There are 15 residues in the CDR3. The germline CDR1 and CDR2 sequences are SGHAT and FQNNGV. The V end was cut by 1 base, the J end by 1 base, with 11 bases between. The CDR3 protein is CASSLADSPSYEQYF. CDR3 DNA: TGTGCCAGCAGCTTAGCAGACAGTCCGTCCTACGAGCAGTACTTC.

The chain links TRBV7-9 to TRBJ2-1, with TRBD2 matching 9 bases. J lost 2 bases, V lost 4 bases, and 9 bases had no gene match. CDR3 length: 17 residues. Germline-derived CDR1 and CDR2 are SEHNR and FQNEAQ (reference sequence). CDR3 region: CASSSRRLAETYNEQFF. Here the CDR3 DNA reads TGTGCCAGCAGCTCCCGGCGACTAGCGGAGACCTACAATGAGCAGTTCTTC. Complete variable domain (other parts from reference TRBV7-9 and TRBJ2-1): DTGVSQNPRHKITKRGQNVTFRCDPISEHNRLYWYRQTLGQGPEFLTYFQNEAQLEKSRLLSDRFSAERPKGSFSTLEIQRTEQGDSAMYLCASSSRRLAETYNEQFFGPGTRLTVL.

The rearrangement links TRBV7-9 to TRBJ2-7; D tentatively fits TRBD1 or TRBD2 (7 bases each). With 8 bases removed from V and 5 bases from J, the gap between germline ends came to 13 bases. There are 12 residues in the CDR3. Germline CDR1 is SEHNR and CDR2 is FQNEAQ (reference sequence). The DNA for the CDR3 is TGTGCCAGCGGCAGGGGGGGGGACGAGCAGTACTTC. This translates into CASGRGGDEQYF.

This chain links TRBV27 with TRBJ2-2; TRBD2 matches 11 bases. There are 15 residues in the CDR3. Germline CDR1 MNHEY, CDR2 SMNVEV (reference sequence). V dropped 5 bases and J dropped 5; count of bases not matched to a gene: 4. The CDR3 protein is CASSGRTSGTGELFF. Here the CDR3 DNA reads TGTGCCAGCAGTGGGCGGACTAGCGGGACCGGGGAGCTGTTTTTT.

The V gene is TRBV27, the J gene TRBJ2-2, with 7 bases matching TRBD2. The CDR3 has 16 amino acids. Per germline, CDR1 MNHEY and CDR2 SMNVEV (reference sequence). V gave up 0 bases and J gave up 4 bases; unmatched junction bases: 5. In DNA form, the CDR3 reads TGTGCCAGCAGTTTATCTTGGGGGAGGGCCACCGGGGAGCTGTTTTTT. Its protein is CASSLSWGRATGELFF.